This is a list of T cell receptor beta chains from one sample in a study of T cell changes during pregnancy in multiple sclerosis. The assay was immunoSEQ multiplex PCR, and TCRdb's table has in-frame clones only and misses some. The sample carries 12,000 or so clones, around 94% recorded once. Here the sequenced sample was CD4+ T cells from peripheral blood mononuclear cells, taken before pregnancy. The source of these receptors is a female donor with multiple sclerosis, enrolled in a pregnancy study. The CDR3 runs from the conserved cysteine through the conserved F or W. A D gene is named only where the DNA matches it firmly. Size is stated for part of the rows, as once, few or many counts, or as a class when the clone is expanded.

.	.	15	TRBV10-3	TRBJ1-4	CAISEQLRGGEKLFF	TGTGCCATCAGTGAGCAACTCAGGGGTGGTGAAAAACTGTTTTTT
.	TRBD1	13	TRBV6-5	TRBJ2-3	CATQGQVGDTQYF	TGTGCCACCCAGGGACAGGTGGGGGATACGCAGTATTTT
.	.	12	TRBV30	TRBJ2-1	CAWCVPPSEQFF	TGTGCCTGGTGCGTCCCCCCCTCTGAGCAGTTCTTC
.	.	15	TRBV7-2	TRBJ2-3	CASSLAGGRTDTQYF	TGTGCCAGCAGCTTAGCGGGGGGGCGCACAGATACGCAGTATTTT
.	TRBD1	17	TRBV27	TRBJ2-3	CASKTGAHAVSTDTQYF	TGTGCCAGCAAGACAGGGGCGCACGCCGTTAGCACAGATACGCAGTATTTT
once	TRBD1	15	TRBV19	TRBJ1-6	CASTRGRGTNSPLHF	TGTGCCAGTACCCGGGGCAGGGGGACCAATTCACCCCTCCACTTT
.	.	14	TRBV5-1	TRBJ1-2	CASSLTGKDYGYTF	TGCGCCAGCAGCTTGACCGGGAAAGACTATGGCTACACCTTC
.	TRBD1	14	TRBV7-9	TRBJ1-1	CASSLQGANTEAFF	TGTGCCAGCAGCTTACAGGGGGCGAACACTGAAGCTTTCTTT
.	TRBD1	15	TRBV15	TRBJ2-7	CATSRAGTGPLRAYF	TGTGCCACCAGCAGAGCCGGGACAGGGCCTCTCAGGGCGTACTTC
.	.	18	TRBV7-9	TRBJ1-1	CASSLARATFEMNTEAFF	TGTGCCAGCAGCTTAGCGAGGGCAACGTTTGAAATGAACACTGAAGCTTTCTTT
.	.	15	TRBV5-4	TRBJ1-1	CASSPSWTRNTEAFF	TGTGCCAGCAGCCCCAGCTGGACAAGGAACACTGAAGCTTTCTTT
.	TRBD1	16	TRBV15	TRBJ1-4	CATSRGTGESNEKLFF	TGTGCCACCAGCAGAGGGACAGGGGAGAGTAATGAAAAACTGTTTTTT
.	TRBD1	16	TRBV4-1	TRBJ2-1	CASSQDPGGSYNEQFF	TGCGCCAGCAGCCAAGATCCAGGGGGCTCCTACAATGAGCAGTTCTTC
.	.	17	TRBV6-1	TRBJ2-2	CASSELAGGAHTGELFF	TGTGCCAGCAGTGAATTGGCCGGCGGGGCCCACACCGGGGAGCTGTTTTTT
once	TRBD1	15	TRBV9	TRBJ1-3	CASSLDRGAGNTIYF	TGTGCCAGCAGCTTGGACAGGGGAGCTGGAAACACCATATATTTT
.	TRBD1	14	TRBV19	TRBJ1-2	CASSRTGQGSGYTF	TGTGCCAGTAGCCGAACGGGACAGGGGAGCGGCTACACCTTC
.	TRBD1	16	TRBV28	TRBJ1-2	CASSLPGQGIYYGYTF	TGTGCCAGCAGTTTACCCGGACAGGGGATTTATTATGGCTACACCTTC
.	.	17	TRBV7-6	TRBJ2-3	CASSYTARAFGTDTQYF	TGTGCCAGCAGCTATACAGCCAGGGCCTTTGGCACAGATACGCAGTATTTT
once	.	15	TRBV5-1	TRBJ1-1	CASSLGQNMNTEAFF	TGCGCCAGCAGCTTGGGGCAGAACATGAACACTGAAGCTTTCTTT
.	.	14	TRBV18	TRBJ2-7	CASSPLQSVYEQYF	TGTGCCAGCTCACCACTACAGTCGGTCTACGAGCAGTACTTC
.	TRBD2	17	TRBV4-2	TRBJ2-3	CASSQDETSGDADTQYF	TGTGCCAGCAGCCAAGATGAGACTAGCGGCGACGCGGATACGCAGTATTTT
once	.	15	TRBV7-2	TRBJ2-2	CASSLAGIETGELFF	TGTGCCAGCAGCTTAGCCGGTATCGAGACCGGGGAGCTGTTTTTT
.	.	16	TRBV4-1	TRBJ2-7	CASSQGRTVRSYEQYF	TGCGCCAGCAGCCAAGGGCGGACAGTTCGATCCTACGAGCAGTACTTC
once	TRBD1	16	TRBV4-1	TRBJ2-7	CASSKTRTGLSYEQYF	TGCGCCAGCAGCAAAACCCGGACAGGGTTGTCCTACGAGCAGTACTTC
.	.	13	TRBV5-1	TRBJ2-2	CASSRGNTGELFF	TGCGCCAGCAGCAGGGGGAACACCGGGGAGCTGTTTTTT
.	TRBD1	16	TRBV28	TRBJ1-5	CASSIMTGVWNQPQHF	TGTGCCAGCAGTATTATGACAGGGGTGTGGAATCAGCCCCAGCATTTT
.	.	14	TRBV7-2	TRBJ2-7	CASSLGTLSYEQYF	TGTGCCAGCAGTCTAGGGACACTCTCCTACGAGCAGTACTTC
.	TRBD1	15	TRBV19	TRBJ1-1	CASSTPGTGNTEAFF	TGTGCCAGTAGTACGCCCGGGACAGGGAACACTGAAGCTTTCTTT
.	.	15	TRBV7-2	TRBJ2-1	CASSLRGGNYNEQFF	TGTGCCAGCAGCTTACGAGGGGGTAATTACAATGAGCAGTTCTTC
once	TRBD1	17	TRBV4-1	TRBJ1-1	CASSRGDRGDVRAEAFF	TGCGCCAGCAGCCGCGGGGACAGGGGGGATGTTCGGGCTGAAGCTTTCTTT
.	TRBD1	16	TRBV10-3	TRBJ2-6	CAIPGQASSGANVLTF	TGTGCCATACCGGGACAGGCCTCCTCTGGGGCCAACGTCCTGACTTTC
once	TRBD1	14	TRBV19	TRBJ2-3	CASSRQGAKDTQYF	TGTGCCAGTAGTCGACAGGGGGCAAAAGATACGCAGTATTTT
.	.	13	TRBV7-9	TRBJ1-4	CASSPGYNEKLFF	TGTGCCAGCAGCCCAGGCTATAATGAAAAACTGTTTTTT
.	.	13	TRBV25-1	TRBJ1-2	CASSNSAVRGYTF	TGTGCCAGCAGTAATTCGGCGGTCCGGGGCTACACCTTC
.	TRBD2	15	TRBV19	TRBJ2-5	CASSTLAGGPETQYF	TGTGCCAGTAGTACCCTAGCGGGGGGGCCTGAGACCCAGTACTTC
.	TRBD1	14	TRBV7-9	TRBJ1-4	CASSLRGQDEKLFF	TGTGCCAGCAGCTTGAGGGGGCAAGATGAAAAACTGTTTTTT
.	TRBD1	14	TRBV7-8	TRBJ2-2	CAGSDRVISGELFF	TGTGCCGGCTCGGACAGGGTGATTTCCGGGGAGCTGTTTTTT
.	TRBD1	14	TRBV14	TRBJ1-2	CASSPRDRFYGYTF	TGTGCCAGCAGCCCGCGGGACAGATTCTATGGCTACACCTTC
.	TRBD2	20	TRBV9	TRBJ2-1	CASSLLGQGASGGLKNEQFF	TGTGCCAGCAGCCTACTAGGTCAGGGTGCTAGCGGGGGGTTAAAAAATGAGCAGTTCTTC
.	TRBD1	15	TRBV5-1	TRBJ2-2	CASSLGHRGTGELFF	TGCGCCAGCAGCTTGGGCCACAGGGGCACCGGGGAGCTGTTTTTT
.	.	15	TRBV14	TRBJ1-4	CASSQDRGGGEKLFF	TGTGCCAGCAGCCAAGACCGGGGCGGAGGGGAAAAACTGTTTTTT
.	TRBD2	15	TRBV7-9	TRBJ2-3	CASSLSGALTDTQYF	TGTGCCAGCAGCCTAAGCGGGGCTCTCACAGATACGCAGTATTTT
.	TRBD1	14	TRBV27	TRBJ2-1	CASSGNRGQGEQFF	TGTGCCAGCAGTGGGAACAGGGGGCAGGGTGAGCAGTTCTTC
.	TRBD1	15	TRBV6-1	TRBJ1-1	CASSDGTGATTEAFF	TGTGCCAGCAGTGATGGGACAGGGGCGACCACTGAAGCTTTCTTT
.	.	15	TRBV30	TRBJ1-2	CAWSPGTFANYGYTF	TGTGCCTGGAGTCCCGGGACATTCGCTAACTATGGCTACACCTTC
.	TRBD1	13	TRBV7-3	TRBJ2-1	CASSLTGQGDKFF	TGTGCCAGCAGCTTAACGGGACAGGGTGATAAGTTCTTC
.	TRBD1	15	TRBV5-4	TRBJ1-3	CASSVETGLGNTIYF	TGTGCCAGCAGCGTAGAGACAGGGCTTGGAAACACCATATATTTT
.	TRBD2	17	TRBV9	TRBJ2-2	CASSKFAGGADTGELFF	TGTGCCAGCAGCAAATTCGCCGGGGGGGCCGACACCGGGGAGCTGTTTTTT
.	.	14	TRBV19	TRBJ1-4	CASSTGTAGVEVFF	TGTGCCAGTAGTACAGGGACTGCGGGGGTTGAAGTGTTTTTT
.	TRBD2	11	TRBV6-6	TRBJ2-1	CASSYGGGEFF	TGTGCCAGCAGTTACGGCGGGGGAGAGTTCTTC
.	TRBD1	14	TRBV7-9	TRBJ2-7	CASSQGQYSDEQYF	TGTGCCAGCAGTCAGGGACAGTACAGCGACGAGCAGTACTTC
.	.	13	TRBV7-8	TRBJ1-5	CASSWEAYQPQHF	TGTGCCAGCAGCTGGGAGGCATATCAGCCCCAGCATTTT
.	.	14	TRBV5-1	TRBJ2-3	CASSTRAFTDTQYF	TGCGCCAGCAGCACCAGGGCTTTCACAGATACGCAGTATTTT
.	.	15	TRBV10-1	TRBJ2-3	CASSESRAVTDTQYF	TGCGCCAGCAGTGAGTCTCGAGCGGTCACAGATACGCAGTATTTT
.	.	13	TRBV6-1	TRBJ2-7	CATRTEISYEQYF	TGTGCCACTAGGACAGAGATCTCCTACGAGCAGTACTTC